The 7 T cell receptor beta chains given below trace back to one sample, sequenced in a study of blood T cell repertoires in COVID-19. Here immunoSEQ multiplex PCR was the method, and the copy in TCRdb shows in-frame clones only, minus some. The table lists about 82,000 clones, around four fifths of them singletons. The sample comprised peripheral blood. All receptors derive from a woman aged 60-75 years with acute or convalescent COVID-19.

This clone has just a few counts. The chain carries TRBV7-8 and TRBJ2-3; unclear D gene. Germline CDR1 is SGHVS and CDR2 is FQNEAQ. Trimming took off 3 bases at V and 4 bases at J, with 11 bases between the two ends. The length of the CDR3 is 14 residues. The DNA for the CDR3 is TGTGCCAGCAGCTTGTACCAGAGCGCAGATACGCAGTATTTT. Translation gives CASSLYQSADTQYF.

This clone turned up a few times. The rearrangement links TRBV29-1 to TRBJ2-3, with TRBD1 identical over 9 bases. Germline assignment: CDR1 SQVTM and CDR2 ANQGSEA. The CDR3 length is 13 residues. The trim removed 6 bases at V and 6 bases at J, leaving 7 bases unmatched. The CDR3, as DNA: TGCAGCGTCAGGACAGGGGTCCCCGATACGCAGTATTTT. It specifies CSVRTGVPDTQYF.

This clone was observed a few times. The genes are TRBV25-1 and TRBJ2-3, with a tentative D call TRBD2 (6 bases). V was pared by 3 bases and J by 3 bases, with 13 bases between. CDR1 MGHDK and CDR2 SYGVNS come from the germline V gene. CDR3 length: 15 amino acids. The CDR3 region has the DNA TGTGCCAGCAGTGATCCGGGGAGGAGGACAGATACGCAGTATTTT. This sequence encodes CASSDPGRRTDTQYF.

The J gene is TRBJ2-7, the V gene TRBV30, with D possibly being TRBD1 (7 bases). Trimming removed 8 bases from V and 0 bases from J, with 11 bases in between. The CDR3 sequence is 12 residues long. Germline V gene sequence: CDR1 GTSNPN, CDR2 SVGIG (reference sequence). CDR3 sequence: CAVQGGSYEQYF. CDR3 bases: TGTGCCGTGCAGGGGGGCTCCTACGAGCAGTACTTC.

The V gene is TRBV3-1 (or the pseudogene TRBV3-2), the J gene TRBJ2-7; 14 bases match TRBD2. Germline V gene data show CDR1 as LGHDT and CDR2 as YNNKEL (reference sequence). This CDR3 contains 17 residues. V lost 2 bases to trimming and J lost 2 bases; unmatched junction nucleotides: 5. The CDR3 region is CASSQNPGLAGAYEQYF. DNA of the CDR3: TGTGCCAGCAGCCAAAATCCGGGACTAGCGGGAGCCTACGAGCAGTACTTC.

The J gene is TRBJ2-2, the V gene TRBV5-1; TRBD1 matches 10 bases. Trimming took 6 bases from V and 4 from J; bases not matched to a gene: 6. CDR3 length: 15 residues. Germline CDR1 and CDR2: SGHRS and YFSETQ. Here the CDR3 DNA reads TGCGCCAGCACCGGACAGGGGGTCGGCACCGGGGAGCTGTTTTTT. Translation gives CASTGQGVGTGELFF.

A note on this clone: The sample contains more than one DNA sequence encoding this CDR3. The chain links TRBV13 to TRBJ2-5; TRBD1 matches 11 bases. This CDR3 contains 14 residues. CDR1 is PRHDT and CDR2 is FYEKMQ in the germline V gene (reference sequence). Trimming at V came to 6 bases and at J to 4 bases, leaving 4 bases not matched to a gene. CDR3 loop: CASSRTGGVETQYF. The CDR3 DNA follows: TGTGCCAGCAGTCGGACAGGGGGCGTAGAGACCCAGTACTTC.